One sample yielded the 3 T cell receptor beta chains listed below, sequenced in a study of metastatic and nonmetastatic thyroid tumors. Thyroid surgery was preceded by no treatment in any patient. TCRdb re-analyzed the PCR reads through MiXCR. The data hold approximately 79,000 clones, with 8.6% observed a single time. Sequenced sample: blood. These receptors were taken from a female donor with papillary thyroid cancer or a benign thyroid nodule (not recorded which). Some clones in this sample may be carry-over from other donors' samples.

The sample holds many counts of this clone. The CDR3 protein is CASSLRTVNQPQHF. The CDR3 DNA follows: TGTGCCAGCAGTTTAAGGACAGTCAATCAGCCCCAGCATTTT. The chain couples TRBV28 to TRBJ1-5, with D possibly TRBD1 on 6 matching bases. This CDR3 comprises 14 residues. Per germline, CDR1 MDHEN and CDR2 SYDVKM. Trimming removed 2 bases at V and 3 bases at J, with 8 bases between. Variable domain in full (rest from reference TRBV28 and TRBJ1-5): DVKVTQSSRYLVKRTGEKVFLECVQDMDHENMFWYRQDPGLGLRLIYFSYDVKMKEKGDIPEGYSVSREKKERFSLILESASTNQTSMYLCASSLRTVNQPQHFGDGTRLSIL.

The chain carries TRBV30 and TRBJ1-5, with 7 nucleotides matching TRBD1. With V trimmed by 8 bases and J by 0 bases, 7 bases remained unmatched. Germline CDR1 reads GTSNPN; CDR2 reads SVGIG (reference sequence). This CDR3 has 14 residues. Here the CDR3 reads CALRGQYSNQPQHF. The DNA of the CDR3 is TGTGCCCTGAGGGGGCAGTATAGCAATCAGCCCCAGCATTTT.

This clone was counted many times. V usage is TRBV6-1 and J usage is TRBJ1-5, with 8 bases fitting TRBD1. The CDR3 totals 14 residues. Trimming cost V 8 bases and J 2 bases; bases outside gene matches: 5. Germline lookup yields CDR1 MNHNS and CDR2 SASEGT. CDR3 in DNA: TGTGCCAGCGTACCGACAGGGGGCAATCAGCCCCAGCATTTT. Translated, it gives CASVPTGGNQPQHF.